This T cell receptor beta chain derives from a study of blood T cell repertoires in COVID-19. Living in about 25 US areas, the participants were between roughly 18 and 95 years of age. The germline CDR1 and CDR2 sequences are SNHLY and FYNNEI. This CDR3 is 14 amino acids long. Trimming cost V 6 bases and J 7 bases, with 13 bases left between them. In the authors' workflow: Scientists estimated how many nucleated cells there were by amplifying reference gene primers. Some clones are missing from TCRdb's copy, which holds only in-frame ones; the method was immunoSEQ multiplex PCR. D and trimming come from the DNA, and the V and J calls and clone size come from that table. This sample has about 240,000 clones, with more than 75% found just once.

Sequenced input: PBMCs or T cells enriched from blood (not recorded which). This TCR was recovered from a woman aged 40-49 years with acute COVID-19. The V gene is TRBV2, the J gene TRBJ1-6; possibly TRBD1 for D (6 bases). The CDR3 loop is CASSRRGENSPLHF. The CDR3, as DNA: TGTGCCAGCAGCCGCAGGGGCGAAAATTCACCCCTCCACTTT.